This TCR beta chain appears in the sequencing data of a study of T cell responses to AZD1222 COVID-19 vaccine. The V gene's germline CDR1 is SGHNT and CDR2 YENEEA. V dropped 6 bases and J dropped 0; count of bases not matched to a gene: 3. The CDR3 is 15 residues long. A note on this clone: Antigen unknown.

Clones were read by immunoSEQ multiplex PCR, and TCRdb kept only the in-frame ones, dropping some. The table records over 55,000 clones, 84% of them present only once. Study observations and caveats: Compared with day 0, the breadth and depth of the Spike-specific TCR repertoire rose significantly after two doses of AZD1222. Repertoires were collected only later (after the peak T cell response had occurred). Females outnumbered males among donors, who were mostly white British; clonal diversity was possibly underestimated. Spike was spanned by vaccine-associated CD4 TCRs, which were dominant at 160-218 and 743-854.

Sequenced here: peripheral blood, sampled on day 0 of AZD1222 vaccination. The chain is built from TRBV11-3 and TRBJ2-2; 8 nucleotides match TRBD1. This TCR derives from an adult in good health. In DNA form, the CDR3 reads TGTGCCAGCAGACCAGGGGGCTCGAACACCGGGGAGCTGTTTTTT. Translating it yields CASRPGGSNTGELFF.